One and the same sample provided the 27 T cell receptor beta chains below, sequenced in a study of identical twins. TCRdb itself ran the 5' RACE reads through MiXCR, one entry per CDR3 protein. The sample has approximately 220,000 distinct CDR3 sequences; around 8% are singletons. The same sample was also studied in work on yellow fever vaccine responses in identical twins.

Sequencing used memory (CD45RO+) T cells sorted from blood. Receptors originate from a woman under 30 in good health.

The V and J genes are TRBV24-1 and TRBJ1-2, with D possibly being TRBD1 (6 bases). This CDR3 is built from 12 residues. CDR1 and CDR2 from the germline V gene are KGHDR and SFDVKD. V was pared by 1 base and J by 9 bases, with 8 bases between. The CDR3 spells CATSDFGGSYTF. The CDR3 DNA reads TGTGCCACCAGTGATTTTGGGGGCAGCTACACCTTC.

This clonotype was recorded a few times. The gene calls are TRBV9 and TRBJ1-5; TRBD1 aligns across 9 bases. Germline lookup yields CDR1 SGDLS and CDR2 YYNGEE. This CDR3 has 14 amino acids. Trimming removed 4 bases from V and 4 bases from J; junction bases left unmatched: 3. The CDR3 sequence: CASSPQGANQPQHF. The CDR3 DNA follows: TGTGCCAGCAGCCCACAGGGGGCGAATCAGCCCCAGCATTTT.

There are a few counts of this clonotype. This chain joins TRBV9 and TRBJ2-5, with 15 bases that match TRBD2. The CDR3 is made up of 16 amino acids. J was trimmed by 6 bases and V by 3 bases; bases with no gene match: 6. The V gene's germline CDR1 is SGDLS and CDR2 YYNGEE. The CDR3 is CASSGTSGRALKTQYF. In DNA, the CDR3 is TGTGCCAGCAGCGGGACTAGCGGGAGGGCCCTCAAGACCCAGTACTTC.

This clonotype showed up just a few times. The chain carries TRBV1 and TRBJ2-7; no DNA check was done on the table's D call, TRBD1. TRBV1 is designated a pseudogene. The CDR3 length is 16 residues. This CDR3 is CTSSQEGVLLTYEQYF. CDR3 nucleotide sequence: TGCACCAGCAGCCAAGAGGGGGTACTCCTCACCTACGAGCAGTACTTC.

Many counts were recorded for this clonotype. The J gene is TRBJ1-6, the V gene TRBV27, with 7 bases fitting TRBD1. Trimming cost V 0 bases and J 8 bases; bases outside gene matches: 4. Germline CDR1 is MNHEY and CDR2 is SMNVEV (reference sequence). This CDR3 has 15 amino acids. The CDR3 here is CASSLSTGTDSPLHF. DNA of the CDR3: TGTGCCAGCAGTTTATCGACAGGGACCGATTCACCCCTCCACTTT.

This clonotype was observed many times. An end of the junction differs from the germline gene, which may be a read error. V usage is TRBV7-7 and J usage is TRBJ1-2; TRBD1 might be the D (5 bases). The CDR3 totals 13 residues. In germline, CDR1 is SSHAT, CDR2 FNYEAQ (reference sequence). This CDR3 is CASSYPRDYGYTF. The CDR3, as DNA: TGTGCTAGCAGCTATCCCAGGGACTATGGCTACACCTTC.

This clonotype was seen at least ten times. The chain recombines TRBV20-1 with TRBJ2-7; maybe TRBD2 (5 bases). Per the germline V gene, CDR1 is DFQATT and CDR2 is SNEGSKA (reference sequence). The CDR3 extends over 13 amino acids. V dropped 3 bases and J dropped 5 bases, with 14 bases sitting between them. CDR3 loop: CSASTGSVHEQYF. The CDR3 DNA is TGCAGTGCTAGCACGGGAAGTGTCCACGAGCAGTACTTC.

This clonotype was counted ten times or more. The chain employs TRBV10-3 and TRBJ2-1, with 15 nucleotides matching TRBD2. V dropped 4 bases and J dropped 7; count of bases not matched to a gene: 23. The germline CDR1 and CDR2 sequences are ENHRY and SYGVKD. The CDR3 has 22 residues. In DNA, the CDR3 is TGTGCCATCAGTGCTCAGCCGGGGTTTGGTGGGACTAGCGGGAGGTTGTGGAATGAGCAGTTCTTC. Translating gives CAISAQPGFGGTSGRLWNEQFF.

This clonotype occurred a few times. This chain links TRBV5-1 with TRBJ2-7, with 10 positions matching TRBD1. Per germline, CDR1 SGHRS and CDR2 YFSETQ. The CDR3 has 15 residues. The J segment lost 4 bases and the V segment lost 4 bases, leaving 8 bases of the junction unmatched. The CDR3 spells CASSQMRDRGYEQYF. For the CDR3, the DNA is TGCGCCAGCAGCCAGATGCGGGACAGGGGTTACGAGCAGTACTTC.

Only a few counts were recorded for this clonotype. The rearrangement joins TRBV7-2 to TRBJ2-7, with a tentative D call TRBD1 (5 bases). V lost 5 bases, J lost 2 bases, and 13 bases lay in between. The CDR3 is 14 residues long. CDR1 and CDR2 (germline): SGHTA, FQGNSA. The CDR3 spells CASSASTEPYEQYF. Here the CDR3 DNA reads TGTGCCAGCAGCGCATCGACAGAACCCTACGAGCAGTACTTC.

This clonotype was found a few times. The chain recombines TRBV6-1 with TRBJ2-7; perhaps TRBD1 as D (7 bases). Germline V gene data show CDR1 as MNHNS and CDR2 as SASEGT. The CDR3 totals 15 residues. The V gene lost 7 bases and the J gene lost 2 bases, with 18 bases spanning the gap. CDR3 DNA: TGTGCCAGCACCTCCCCCCAGGGGGGCCCCTACGAGCAGTACTTC. Translating gives CASTSPQGGPYEQYF.

This clonotype was detected many times. V is TRBV27 and J is TRBJ2-7; possibly TRBD1 or TRBD2 for D (6 bases each). Trimming removed 4 bases from V and 7 bases from J, with 26 bases in between. There are 17 residues in the CDR3. Germline values: CDR1 MNHEY, CDR2 SMNVEV (reference sequence). As DNA, the CDR3 is TGTGCCAGCAGTTGGGGGCGACTCGGGGGTCAGTTGGGGGAGCAGTACTTC. It is translated as CASSWGRLGGQLGEQYF.

This clonotype was seen many times. The chain carries TRBV20-1 and TRBJ2-1, with D perhaps matching TRBD1 or TRBD2 (5 bases each). Germline CDR1 DFQATT, CDR2 SNEGSKA (reference sequence). The CDR3 extends over 15 amino acids. V was cut by 5 bases and J by 8 bases, with 22 bases left in between. CDR3 protein: CSAVGGGIRLDEQFF. The CDR3, as DNA: TGCAGTGCTGTCGGTGGGGGTATTAGGTTGGATGAGCAGTTCTTC.

This clonotype was detected a few times. V usage is TRBV28 and J usage is TRBJ2-7, with 8 bases lining up with TRBD1. The CDR3 loop spans 13 amino acids. The V and J ends lost 6 bases and 0 bases, in that order; junction bases with no gene match: 1. Germline loops: CDR1 MDHEN, CDR2 SYDVKM. The CDR3 sequence: CASRDRASYEQYF. CDR3 nucleotides: TGTGCCAGCAGGGACAGGGCCTCCTACGAGCAGTACTTC.

This clonotype was recorded at least ten times. This rearrangement joins TRBV29-1 to TRBJ1-1; maybe TRBD1 (6 bases). Trimming removed 3 bases from V and 8 bases from J, with 13 bases in between. There are 12 residues in the CDR3. Germline V gives CDR1 SQVTM, CDR2 ANQGSEA. The CDR3 sequence is CSVERGGTEAFF. CDR3 bases: TGCAGCGTTGAGAGGGGGGGGACCGAAGCTTTCTTT.

Regarding this clonotype: One end of the junction varies from germline; a read error may be responsible. The chain's CDR3 is CASSPEGTTGIGKF. The CDR3 DNA reads as TGTGCCAGCAGCCCAGAGGGAACTACAGGGATCGGTAAATTC. J is TRBJ2-7 and V is TRBV11-2; D may be TRBD1 (6 bases). CDR1 is SGHAT and CDR2 is FQNNGV in the germline V gene. The CDR3 has 14 residues.

This clonotype was seen more than once but under ten times. This sequence joins TRBV18 and TRBJ2-7; tentatively, D is TRBD1 or TRBD2 (5 bases each). Trimming took off 0 bases at V and 2 bases at J, with 14 bases between the two ends. Germline loops: CDR1 KGHSH, CDR2 LQKENI. This CDR3 has 16 amino acids. The CDR3 DNA follows: TGTGCCAGCTCACCACCATCGGGACGGAGGACCTACGAGCAGTACTTC. This translates into CASSPPSGRRTYEQYF. The full variable domain, in which reference TRBV18 and TRBJ2-7 provide the parts outside the CDR3, is NAGVMQNPRHLVRRRGQEARLRCSPMKGHSHVYWYRQLPEEGLKFMVYLQKENIIDESGMPKERFSAEFPKEGPSILRIQQVVRGDSAAYFCASSPPSGRRTYEQYFGPGTRLTVT.

This clonotype was recorded at least ten times. The CDR3 DNA reads TGTGCCAGCAGCCGCGACAGTCCGGGTTTAGGGACCCAGTACTTC. It is translated as CASSRDSPGLGTQYF. The chain joins TRBV5-6 to TRBJ2-5; D might be TRBD1 (5 bases). Germline CDR1 SGHDT, CDR2 YYEEEE. Trimming took off 4 bases at V and 7 bases at J, with 20 bases between the two ends. The CDR3 sequence is 15 residues long.

This clonotype was found a few times. This sequence joins TRBV11-2 and TRBJ2-2; D perhaps matches TRBD1 (6 bases). The V end was cut by 4 bases, the J end by 0 bases, with 9 bases between. The germline V gene has CDR1 SGHAT and CDR2 FQNNGV. The CDR3 loop spans 15 amino acids. The CDR3, as DNA: TGTGCCAGCAGCTCGGGACACCCGAACACCGGGGAGCTGTTTTTT. Translated, it gives CASSSGHPNTGELFF.

A remark on this clonotype: One end of the junction is discordant with germline, which a read error may explain. This chain connects TRBV7-7 to TRBJ1-1; D might be TRBD1 (5 bases). Germline V gives CDR1 SSHAT, CDR2 FNYEAQ (reference sequence). The CDR3 is 13 residues long. This CDR3 reads CASSLEGRQMSIF. CDR3 nucleotides: TGTGCTAGCAGCTTAGAGGGGAGGCAGATGAGTATCTTT.

This clonotype has more than one count but fewer than ten. This chain joins TRBV4-3 and TRBJ2-1, with 8 bases matching TRBD1. The CDR3 loop spans 15 amino acids. With 5 bases clipped from V and 6 bases from J, the junction kept 9 bases outside the gene matches. Germline lookup yields CDR1 LGHNA and CDR2 YSLEER. CDR3 bases: TGCGCCAGCAGCTCGCAGGGGGCGGTCCCCAATGAGCAGTTCTTC. It is translated as CASSSQGAVPNEQFF.

This clonotype came up many times. V is TRBV5-1 and J is TRBJ2-3; 7 positions agree with TRBD1. From germline, CDR1 is SGHRS and CDR2 YFSETQ. The CDR3 is 15 amino acids. V gave up 0 bases and J gave up 3 bases; unmatched junction bases: 4. The CDR3 nucleotides read TGCGCCAGCAGCTTGGGACAGGGATTTACAGATACGCAGTATTTT. The encoded protein is CASSLGQGFTDTQYF. Using reference TRBV5-1 and TRBJ2-3 for the parts outside the CDR3, the full variable domain is KAGVTQTPRYLIKTRGQQVTLSCSPISGHRSVSWYQQTPGQGLQFLFEYFSETQRNKGNFPGRFSGRQFSNSRSEMNVSTLELGDSALYLCASSLGQGFTDTQYFGPGTRLTVL.

This clonotype has a handful of counts. The V call is TRBV5-1, the J call TRBJ2-7, with TRBD2 matching over 14 bases. The V gene's germline CDR1 is SGHRS and CDR2 YFSETQ. With V trimmed by 6 bases and J by 1 base, 9 bases remained unmatched. The CDR3 contains 17 residues. CDR3 sequence: CASMNGTSGRRSYEQYF. The DNA for the CDR3 is TGCGCCAGCATGAACGGGACTAGCGGGAGACGTTCCTACGAGCAGTACTTC.

This clonotype was found a few times. The rearrangement links TRBV3-1 to TRBJ2-7; maybe TRBD2 (5 bases). The germline gives CDR1 LGHDT, CDR2 YNNKEL (reference sequence). The CDR3 sequence is 12 residues long. Trimming shortened V by 3 bases and J by 6 bases, and 9 bases separated the two germline ends. CDR3: CASSHGRGEQYF. CDR3 coding DNA: TGTGCCAGCAGCCACGGACGGGGCGAGCAGTACTTC.

The chain joins TRBV2 to TRBJ2-3, with D unresolved. The CDR3 runs 13 residues. In germline, CDR1 is SNHLY, CDR2 FYNNEI. The V gene lost 10 bases and the J gene lost 2 bases, with 13 bases spanning the gap. The CDR3 DNA sequence: TGTGCCACTACAGCGTGGACCACAGATACGCAGTATTTT. Translation: CATTAWTTDTQYF.

The J gene is TRBJ2-1, the V gene TRBV6-1; TRBD2 agrees at 12 bases. The ends lost 5 bases at V and 6 bases at J; junction bases unmatched: 8. The CDR3 consists of 16 residues. Germline V lookup: CDR1 MNHNS, CDR2 SASEGT. In nucleotides, the CDR3 is TGTGCCAGCAGTCCCCTGACTAGCGGGGGTGGCAATGAGCAGTTCTTC. Amino acids: CASSPLTSGGGNEQFF.

This clonotype has ten or more counts. V and J are TRBV12-3 or TRBV12-4 and TRBJ2-7; TRBD2 aligns across 13 bases. This CDR3 has 14 amino acids. V shed 7 bases and J 9 bases; nucleotides not matched to a gene: 9. CDR3 sequence (DNA): TGTGCCAGCATTCCCGGGACTAGCGGGACCACGCAGTACTTC. It yields the protein CASIPGTSGTTQYF.